A single sample gave rise to the 18 T cell receptor beta chains below, sequenced in a study of a mutant IDH1 vaccine in newly diagnosed glioma. Time point reported: week 23, last vaccination. Vaccine doses each comprised 300 ug of mutant IDH1 20-mer peptide, with topical imiquimod. These TCRs are of unknown antigen specificity. The repertoire was sequenced with immunoSEQ multiplex PCR; TCRdb's copy has only in-frame clones and lacks some. The sample lists roughly 30,000 clones; approximately 87% were seen once. The material was PBMCs, obtained from a glioma patient whose treatment included an IDH1 peptide vaccine. The receptors here all came from a man between 35 and 55 years old with glioma.

The chain is built from TRBV6-1 and TRBJ2-7, with D perhaps matching TRBD1 (6 bases). V shed 6 bases and J shed 0 bases, with 9 bases lying between them. The CDR3 is 13 amino acids. Germline assignment: CDR1 MNHNS and CDR2 SASEGT. In nucleotides, the CDR3 is TGTGCCAGCAGGGTACAGGGCTCCTACGAGCAGTACGTC. This codes for CASRVQGSYEQYV.

The chain links TRBV28 to TRBJ2-3; no firm D call. This CDR3 has 15 amino acids. Germline CDR1 and CDR2: MDHEN and SYDVKM. V gave up 1 base and J gave up 6 bases, with 14 bases separating them. CDR3 sequence reads: CASSLSASLSDTQYF. In DNA, the CDR3 is TGTGCCAGCAGTTTATCGGCCAGTCTCTCGGATACGCAGTATTTT.

The rearrangement links TRBV12-2 to TRBJ1-6; the table calls TRBD1, which could not be checked here. TRBV12-2 is recorded as a pseudogene. This CDR3 region has 20 residues. The CDR3 protein is CASRLASIQGGPLYNSPLHF. The CDR3 DNA reads as TGTGCAAGTCGCTTAGCGAGCATACAGGGGGGTCCCCTCTATAATTCACCCCTCCACTTT.

The CDR3 coding sequence is TGTGCCAGCACCCTCCTGGCGGGGGGGAATGAAAAACTGTTTTTT. It yields the protein CASTLLAGGNEKLFF. V and J are TRBV28 and TRBJ1-4; tentatively, D is TRBD1 (5 bases). The germline V gene encodes CDR1 MDHEN and CDR2 SYDVKM. The V end was cut by 7 bases, the J end by 5 bases, with 17 bases between. This CDR3 is 15 amino acids long. The full variable domain, its missing parts supplied by reference TRBV28 and TRBJ1-4, is DVKVTQSSRYLVKRTGEKVFLECVQDMDHENMFWYRQDPGLGLRLIYFSYDVKMKEKGDIPEGYSVSREKKERFSLILESASTNQTSMYLCASTLLAGGNEKLFFGSGTQLSVL.

The chain has TRBV5-4 and TRBJ2-5; TRBD2 is a possible D gene (6 bases). Germline V gene lookup returns CDR1 SGHNT and CDR2 YYREEE (reference sequence). The CDR3 loop spans 14 amino acids. Trimming shortened V by 0 bases and J by 3 bases, and 9 bases separated the two germline ends. CDR3 coding DNA: TGTGCCAGCAGCTTGGACGGACTAAAAGAGACCCAGTACTTC. This sequence encodes CASSLDGLKETQYF. Drawing the rest from reference TRBV5-4 and TRBJ2-5, the complete variable domain is ETGVTQSPTHLIKTRGQQVTLRCSSQSGHNTVSWYQQALGQGPQFIFQYYREEENGRGNFPPRFSGLQFPNYSSELNVNALELDDSALYLCASSLDGLKETQYFGPGTRLLVL.

The chain links TRBV4-1 to TRBJ2-7, with unresolved D. V lost 2 bases to trimming and J lost 2 bases, with 7 bases between them. Per the germline V gene, CDR1 is MGHRA and CDR2 is YSYEKL. This CDR3 has 13 residues. The CDR3 DNA follows: TGCGCCAGCAGCCAAACAGAGGCCTACGAGCAGTACGTC. Protein: CASSQTEAYEQYV.

The rearrangement uses TRBV28 and TRBJ1-5; the D is unclear. CDR1 and CDR2 (germline): MDHEN, SYDVKM. V shed 2 bases and J shed 9 bases, with 11 bases lying between them. CDR3 length equals 13 residues. The CDR3 region is CASSLAANRPQHF. The CDR3 DNA follows: TGTGCCAGCAGTTTAGCGGCGAACCGGCCCCAGCATTTT.

The chain couples TRBV4-3 to TRBJ2-1; 7 bases align to TRBD1. Germline CDR1 LGHNA, CDR2 YSLEER. The CDR3 covers 14 residues. The V and J ends lost 4 bases and 3 bases, in that order; junction bases with no gene match: 3. DNA for the CDR3: TGCGCCAGCAGCCGTACAGGGGTCTACAATGAGCAGTTCTTC. This sequence encodes CASSRTGVYNEQFF.

This clone was picked up one time. This chain uses TRBV7-8 with TRBJ2-1; 13 bases agree with TRBD2. Losses at the gene ends were 5 bases for V and 3 bases for J; bases not matched to a gene: 7. Germline CDR1 SGHVS, CDR2 FQNEAQ. This CDR3 is 17 amino acids long. The DNA for the CDR3 is TGTGCCAGCAGCCCCTTAAGACTAGCGGGAGGCTACAATGAGCAGTTCTTC. Its protein product is CASSPLRLAGGYNEQFF.

The rearrangement links TRBV15 to TRBJ1-2; the D is unclear. The CDR3 totals 16 residues. V lost 1 base, J lost 8 bases, and 20 bases lay in between. Per the germline V gene, CDR1 is LNHNV and CDR2 is YYDKDF (reference sequence). CDR3 in DNA: TGTGCCACCAGCAGAGGGTGGAAAGACTCCCCCGGCGGCTACACCTTC. This encodes CATSRGWKDSPGGYTF.

This rearrangement joins TRBV5-1 to TRBJ2-6; TRBD1 aligns across 9 bases. Germline V gives CDR1 SGHRS, CDR2 YFSETQ. This CDR3 is built from 17 residues. V lost 5 bases, J lost 3 bases, and 9 bases stayed unmatched. The CDR3 region is CASSFTGGGDGANVLTF. CDR3 in DNA: TGCGCCAGCAGTTTCACAGGGGGCGGGGATGGGGCCAACGTCCTGACTTTC.

The rearrangement links TRBV5-1 to TRBJ1-1; a possible D gene is TRBD1 (5 bases). Germline V gene lookup returns CDR1 SGHRS and CDR2 YFSETQ. The CDR3 consists of 13 residues. The ends were cut back, 4 bases at V and 6 bases at J, with 13 bases in the middle. The CDR3 is CASSRDPRAEAFF. The CDR3 nucleotides read TGCGCCAGCAGCCGGGACCCGAGGGCTGAAGCTTTCTTT.

This clone was counted a single time. The chain recombines TRBV6-1 with TRBJ1-2, with D possibly matching TRBD1 (5 bases). This CDR3 has 13 residues. The germline gives CDR1 MNHNS, CDR2 SASEGT. V was cut by 6 bases and J by 7 bases, with 15 bases left in between. For the CDR3, the DNA is TGTGCCAGCAGCCGACTCGGGGACTCTGGCTACACCTTC. Protein sequence: CASSRLGDSGYTF.

V gene TRBV28 combines with J gene TRBJ1-2, with TRBD1 identical over 8 bases. Per the germline V gene, CDR1 is MDHEN and CDR2 is SYDVKM. Germline trimming cut 3 bases from V and 3 bases from J; bases unmatched to any gene: 6. The CDR3 runs to 15 residues. The CDR3 DNA follows: TGTGCCAGCAGTTTTGTTGGACAGGGCGACTATGGCTACACCTTC. Translation gives CASSFVGQGDYGYTF.

This sequence joins TRBV5-1 and TRBJ1-5, with TRBD1 matching over 7 bases. Germline CDR1 SGHRS, CDR2 YFSETQ. After removal of 0 bases from V and 4 bases from J, the junction contained 4 bases not matched to a gene. The CDR3 consists of 15 residues. In DNA form, the CDR3 reads TGCGCCAGCAGCTTGGGACAGGGAATAAATCAGCCCCAGCATTTT. Amino acids: CASSLGQGINQPQHF.

This clone was seen just once. This rearrangement joins TRBV28 to TRBJ2-3; no clear D. The germline gives CDR1 MDHEN, CDR2 SYDVKM. Between the trimmed V and J ends, which lost 6 bases and 5 bases, there was a span of 9 bases. The CDR3 totals 12 residues. The CDR3 nucleotides are TGTGCCAGCAGAAGTCCCGGAGATACGCAGTATTTT. It encodes CASRSPGDTQYF.

This clone was detected only a few times. In nucleotides, the CDR3 is TGTGCCAGCAGGGCCACAGGGATCTCTGGAAACACCATATATTTT. Amino acids: CASRATGISGNTIYF. The chain carries TRBV4-2 and TRBJ1-3, with D possibly TRBD1 on 6 matching bases. The CDR3 is made up of 15 amino acids. V gave up 6 bases and J gave up 0 bases, with 12 bases separating them. Germline loops: CDR1 LGHNA, CDR2 YNFKEQ.

The rearrangement links TRBV10-3 to TRBJ1-1, with unresolved D. The CDR3 spans 13 residues. Germline V gives CDR1 ENHRY, CDR2 SYGVKD. V lost 7 bases, J lost 4 bases, and 13 bases lay in between. This CDR3 reads CAITTDPGTEAFF. CDR3 sequence (DNA): TGTGCCATCACTACGGACCCAGGCACTGAAGCTTTCTTT.